This T cell receptor beta chain came from a study of cytomegalovirus exposure and HLA in healthy donors. As to this clone: Antigen unknown.

Findings and caveats of the study: High sensitivity and specificity were reportedly achieved when the classifier diagnosed cytomegalovirus status.

The CDR3 runs to 15 residues. Germline trimming cut 2 bases from V and 7 bases from J; bases unmatched to any gene: 12. Germline CDR1 and CDR2: GTSNPN and SVGIG (reference sequence). The PCR was carried out with 60 Vbeta primers and 13 Jbeta primers. Assay: immunoSEQ multiplex PCR; the TCRdb copy retains only in-frame clones and omits some. Among 150,000 to 200,000 clones listed, 77% were seen once. This clonotype was sampled from a woman aged 25-40 years in good health and CMV-seronegative. Sequencing used PBMCs. V is TRBV30 and J is TRBJ1-2, with TRBD1 identical over 8 bases. CDR3 sequence reads: CAWSTPFDRGFGYTF. CDR3 nucleotides: TGTGCCTGGAGTACGCCCTTTGACAGGGGCTTTGGCTACACCTTC.